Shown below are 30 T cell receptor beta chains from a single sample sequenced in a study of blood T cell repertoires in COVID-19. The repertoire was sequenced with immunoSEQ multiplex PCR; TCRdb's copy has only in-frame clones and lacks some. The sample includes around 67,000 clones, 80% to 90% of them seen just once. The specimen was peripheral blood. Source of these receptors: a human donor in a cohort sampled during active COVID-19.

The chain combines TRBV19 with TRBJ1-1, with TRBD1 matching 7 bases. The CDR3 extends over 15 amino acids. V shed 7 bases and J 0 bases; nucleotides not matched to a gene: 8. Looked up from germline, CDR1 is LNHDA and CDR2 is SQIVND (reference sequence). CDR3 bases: TGTGCCAGTACTTGGGACAGTTCTATGAACACTGAAGCTTTCTTT. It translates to CASTWDSSMNTEAFF.

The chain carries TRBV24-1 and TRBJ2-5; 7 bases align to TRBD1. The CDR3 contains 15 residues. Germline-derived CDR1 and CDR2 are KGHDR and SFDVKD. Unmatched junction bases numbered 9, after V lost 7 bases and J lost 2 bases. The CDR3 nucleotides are TGTGCCACCAGCCCCGGGACAGCTATACAAGAGACCCAGTACTTC. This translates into CATSPGTAIQETQYF.

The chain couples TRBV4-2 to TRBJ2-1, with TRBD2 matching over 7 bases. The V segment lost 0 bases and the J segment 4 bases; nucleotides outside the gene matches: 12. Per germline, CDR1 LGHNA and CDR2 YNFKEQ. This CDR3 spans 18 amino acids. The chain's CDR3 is CASSQEAPIAGAYNEQFF. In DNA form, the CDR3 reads TGTGCCAGCAGCCAAGAGGCCCCTATAGCGGGCGCGTACAATGAGCAGTTCTTC.

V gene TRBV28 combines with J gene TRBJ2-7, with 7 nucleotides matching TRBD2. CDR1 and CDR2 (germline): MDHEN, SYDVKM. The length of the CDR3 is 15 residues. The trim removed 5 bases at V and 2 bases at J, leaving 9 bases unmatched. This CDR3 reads CASSEPGGRTYEQYF. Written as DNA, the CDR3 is TGTGCCAGCAGTGAACCGGGGGGACGGACCTACGAGCAGTACTTC.

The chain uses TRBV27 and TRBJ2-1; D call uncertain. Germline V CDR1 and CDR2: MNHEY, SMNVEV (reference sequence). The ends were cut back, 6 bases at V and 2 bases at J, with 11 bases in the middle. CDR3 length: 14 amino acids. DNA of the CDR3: TGTGCCAGCAGGGTGGGCGCGACCTACAATGAGCAGTTCTTC. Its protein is CASRVGATYNEQFF.

The CDR3 is CASSLSVTAVSLYTF. CDR3 DNA: TGTGCCAGCAGCTTGTCGGTGACAGCAGTTTCTTTATACACCTTC. J is TRBJ1-2 and V is TRBV5-6; D is possibly TRBD1 (5 bases). The CDR3 runs 15 residues. The germline V gene encodes CDR1 SGHDT and CDR2 YYEEEE. The V end lost 1 base, the J end lost 11 bases, and 21 bases lay between the germline ends.

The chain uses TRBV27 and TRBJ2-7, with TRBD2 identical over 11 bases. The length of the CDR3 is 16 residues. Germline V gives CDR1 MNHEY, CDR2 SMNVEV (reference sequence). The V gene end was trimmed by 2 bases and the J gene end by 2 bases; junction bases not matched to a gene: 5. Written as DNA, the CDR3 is TGTGCCAGCAGTTTACGAGGGACTAGCGGTACCTACGAGCAGTACTTC. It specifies CASSLRGTSGTYEQYF.

CDR3 residues: CASSYAQNTEAFF. Here the CDR3 DNA reads TGTGCCAGCAGTTACGCACAGAACACTGAAGCTTTCTTT. V gene TRBV6-6 combines with J gene TRBJ1-1; D uncertain. CDR1 and CDR2 from the germline V gene are MNHNY and SVGAGI (reference sequence). The V gene lost 2 bases and the J gene lost 1 base, with 5 bases spanning the gap. The CDR3 is 13 amino acids.

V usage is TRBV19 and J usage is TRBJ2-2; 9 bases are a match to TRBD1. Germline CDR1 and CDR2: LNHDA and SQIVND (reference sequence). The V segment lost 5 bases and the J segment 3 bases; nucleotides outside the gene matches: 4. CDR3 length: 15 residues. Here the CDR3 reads CASSPRDRDTGELFF. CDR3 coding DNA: TGTGCCAGTAGTCCCCGGGACAGGGACACCGGGGAGCTGTTTTTT.

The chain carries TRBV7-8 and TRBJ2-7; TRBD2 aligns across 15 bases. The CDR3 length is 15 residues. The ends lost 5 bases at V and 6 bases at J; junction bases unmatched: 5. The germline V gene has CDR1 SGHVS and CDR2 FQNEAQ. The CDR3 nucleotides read TGTGCCAGCAGCCCCGCGGGACTAGCGGGAGGCGAGCAGTACTTC. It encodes CASSPAGLAGGEQYF.

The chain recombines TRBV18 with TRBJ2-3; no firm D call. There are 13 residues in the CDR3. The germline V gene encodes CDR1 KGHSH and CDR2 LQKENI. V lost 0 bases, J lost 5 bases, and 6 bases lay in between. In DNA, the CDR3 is TGTGCCAGCTCACCACCGGGCAGAGATACGCAGTATTTT. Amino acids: CASSPPGRDTQYF.

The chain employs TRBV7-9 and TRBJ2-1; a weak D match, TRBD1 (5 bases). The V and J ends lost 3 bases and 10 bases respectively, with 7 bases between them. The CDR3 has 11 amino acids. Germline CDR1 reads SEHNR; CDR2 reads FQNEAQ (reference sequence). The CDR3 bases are TGTGCCAGCAGCTTCCGGACAGAGCAGTTCTTC. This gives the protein CASSFRTEQFF.

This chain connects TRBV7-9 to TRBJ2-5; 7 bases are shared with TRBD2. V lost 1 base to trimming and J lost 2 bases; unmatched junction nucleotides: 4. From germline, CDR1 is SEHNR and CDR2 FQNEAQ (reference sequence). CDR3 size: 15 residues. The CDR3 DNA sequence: TGTGCCAGCAGCTTAGAGGCTAGCGGACAAGAGACCCAGTACTTC. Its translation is CASSLEASGQETQYF.

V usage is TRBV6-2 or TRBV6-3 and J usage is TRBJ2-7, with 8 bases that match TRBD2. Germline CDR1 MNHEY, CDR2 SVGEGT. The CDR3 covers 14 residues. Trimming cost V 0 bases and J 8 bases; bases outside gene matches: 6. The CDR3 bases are TGTGCCAGCAGTTACTCGACAGCGGGGGAAAAGCAGTACTTC. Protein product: CASSYSTAGEKQYF.

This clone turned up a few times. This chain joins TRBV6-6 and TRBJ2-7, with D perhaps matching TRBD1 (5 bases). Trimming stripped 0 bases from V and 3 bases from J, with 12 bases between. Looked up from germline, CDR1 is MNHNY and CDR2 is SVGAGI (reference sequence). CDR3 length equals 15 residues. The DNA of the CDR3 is TGTGCCAGCAGTTACTCAACAGGCCACTACTACGAGCAGTACTTC. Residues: CASSYSTGHYYEQYF.

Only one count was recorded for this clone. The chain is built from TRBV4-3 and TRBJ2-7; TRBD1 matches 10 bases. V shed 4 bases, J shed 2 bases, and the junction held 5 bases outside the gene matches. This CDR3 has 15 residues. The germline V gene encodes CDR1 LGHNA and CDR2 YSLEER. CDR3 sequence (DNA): TGCGCCAGCAGCCCGGGACAGGGGCCCACCTACGAGCAGTACTTC. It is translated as CASSPGQGPTYEQYF.

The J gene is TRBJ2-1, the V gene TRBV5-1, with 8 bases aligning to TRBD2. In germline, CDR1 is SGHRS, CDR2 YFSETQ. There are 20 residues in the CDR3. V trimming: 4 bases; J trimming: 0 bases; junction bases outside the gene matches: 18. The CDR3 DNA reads TGCGCCAGCAGCGCGGGAGGATGGGTTTCTTTGAGGCCCTCCTACAATGAGCAGTTCTTC. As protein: CASSAGGWVSLRPSYNEQFF.

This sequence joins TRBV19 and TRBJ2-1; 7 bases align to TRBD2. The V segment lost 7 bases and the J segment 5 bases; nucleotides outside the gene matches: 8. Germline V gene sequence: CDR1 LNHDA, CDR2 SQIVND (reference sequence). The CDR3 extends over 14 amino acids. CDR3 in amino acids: CASMVGGPDNEQFF. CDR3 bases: TGTGCCAGTATGGTGGGAGGGCCAGACAATGAGCAGTTCTTC.

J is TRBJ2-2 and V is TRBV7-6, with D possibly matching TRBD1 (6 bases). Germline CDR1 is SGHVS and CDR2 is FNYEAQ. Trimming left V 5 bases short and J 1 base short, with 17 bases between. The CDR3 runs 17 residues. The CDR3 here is CASSPGTQPGNTGELFF. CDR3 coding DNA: TGTGCCAGCAGCCCCGGGACACAACCGGGGAACACCGGGGAGCTGTTTTTT.

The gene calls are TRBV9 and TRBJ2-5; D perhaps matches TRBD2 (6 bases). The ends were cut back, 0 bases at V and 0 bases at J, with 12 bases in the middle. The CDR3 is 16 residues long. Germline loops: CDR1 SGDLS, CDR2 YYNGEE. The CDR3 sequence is CASSVATAGHQETQYF. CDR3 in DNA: TGTGCCAGCAGCGTAGCTACTGCGGGACACCAAGAGACCCAGTACTTC. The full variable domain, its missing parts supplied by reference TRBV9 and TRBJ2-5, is DSGVTQTPKHLITATGQRVTLRCSPRSGDLSVYWYQQSLDQGLQFLIQYYNGEERAKGNILERFSAQQFPDLHSELNLSSLELGDSALYFCASSVATAGHQETQYFGPGTRLLVL.

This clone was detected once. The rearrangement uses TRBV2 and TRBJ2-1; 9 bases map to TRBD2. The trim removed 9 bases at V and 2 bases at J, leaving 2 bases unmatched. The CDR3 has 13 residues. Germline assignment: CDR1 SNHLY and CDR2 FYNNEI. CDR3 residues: CASGLAPYNEQFF. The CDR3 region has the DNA TGTGCCAGTGGACTAGCGCCCTACAATGAGCAGTTCTTC.

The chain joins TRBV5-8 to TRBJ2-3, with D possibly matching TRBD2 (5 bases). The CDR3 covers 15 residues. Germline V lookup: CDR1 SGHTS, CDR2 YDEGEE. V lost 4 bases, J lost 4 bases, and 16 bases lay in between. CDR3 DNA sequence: TGTGCCAGCAGCCTAGGACTTGTCAATGCAGATACGCAGTATTTT. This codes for CASSLGLVNADTQYF.

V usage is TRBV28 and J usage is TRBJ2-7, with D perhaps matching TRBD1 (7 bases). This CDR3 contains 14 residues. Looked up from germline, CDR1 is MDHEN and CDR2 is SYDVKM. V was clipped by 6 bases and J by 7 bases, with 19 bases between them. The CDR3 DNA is TGTGCCAGCAGGAGGGGGGACAGTTCCTTTGAGCAGTACTTC. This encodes CASRRGDSSFEQYF.

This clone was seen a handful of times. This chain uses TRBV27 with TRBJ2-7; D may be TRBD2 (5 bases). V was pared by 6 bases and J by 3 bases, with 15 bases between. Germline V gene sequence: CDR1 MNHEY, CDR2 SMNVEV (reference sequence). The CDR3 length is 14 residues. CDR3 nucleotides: TGTGCCAGCAGCCGAGGGCTAGTCGACTACGAGCAGTACTTC. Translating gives CASSRGLVDYEQYF.

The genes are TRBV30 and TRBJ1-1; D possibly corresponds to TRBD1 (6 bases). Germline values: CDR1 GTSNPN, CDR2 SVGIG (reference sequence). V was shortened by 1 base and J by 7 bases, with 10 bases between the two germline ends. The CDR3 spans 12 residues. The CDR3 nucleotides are TGTGCCTGGAGTGAAGGACAGCTTGAAGCTTTCTTT. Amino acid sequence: CAWSEGQLEAFF.

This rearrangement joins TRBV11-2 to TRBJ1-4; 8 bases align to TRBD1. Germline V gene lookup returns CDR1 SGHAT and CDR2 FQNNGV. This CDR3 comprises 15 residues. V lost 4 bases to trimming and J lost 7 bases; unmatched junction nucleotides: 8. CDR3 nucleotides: TGTGCCAGCAGCTCAGAACAGGGGGAGGGTGAAAAACTGTTTTTT. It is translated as CASSSEQGEGEKLFF.

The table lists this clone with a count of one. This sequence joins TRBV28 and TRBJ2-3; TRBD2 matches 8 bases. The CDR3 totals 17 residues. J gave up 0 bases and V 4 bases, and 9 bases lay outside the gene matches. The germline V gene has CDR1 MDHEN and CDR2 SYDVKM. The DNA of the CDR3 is TGTGCCAGCAGTTCCCCCTTAGCGGGACCTAGCACAGATACGCAGTATTTT. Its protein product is CASSSPLAGPSTDTQYF.

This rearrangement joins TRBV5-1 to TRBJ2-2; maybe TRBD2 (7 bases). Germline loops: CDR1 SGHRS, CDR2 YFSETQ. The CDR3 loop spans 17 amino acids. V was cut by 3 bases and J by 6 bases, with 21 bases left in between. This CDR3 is CASSSDSGLGGAGELFF. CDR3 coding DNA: TGCGCCAGCAGCTCGGACAGTGGACTAGGGGGGGCCGGGGAGCTGTTTTTT.

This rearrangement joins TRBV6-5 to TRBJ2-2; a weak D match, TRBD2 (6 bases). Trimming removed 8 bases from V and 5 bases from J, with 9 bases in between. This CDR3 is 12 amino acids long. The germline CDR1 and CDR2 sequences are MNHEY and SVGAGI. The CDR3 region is CASGAGTGELFF. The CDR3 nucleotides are TGTGCCAGCGGGGCGGGGACCGGGGAGCTGTTTTTT.

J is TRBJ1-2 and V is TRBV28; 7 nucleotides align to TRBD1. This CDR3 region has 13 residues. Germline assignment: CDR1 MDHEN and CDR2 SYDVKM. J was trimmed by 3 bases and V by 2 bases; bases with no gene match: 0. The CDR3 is CASSLQGDYGYTF. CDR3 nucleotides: TGTGCCAGCAGTTTACAGGGGGACTATGGCTACACCTTC.